Listed below are T cell receptor beta chains from one sample, sequenced in a study of blood T cells in healthy people across ages. From the 5' RACE reads, TCRdb called clonotypes with MiXCR, one entry per CDR3 protein. The repertoire has roughly 1,500,000 distinct CDR3 sequences, roughly 40% of them found once; the top ten carry roughly 7.9%. Sequenced input: blood. Every receptor here comes from a woman aged 18-29 years in good health. Each CDR3 is given with its conserved first and last residue. The D gene is left open where the match is weak. Clone size is shown for a subset of rows, as once, few, many or a class of expanded clone.

d_call	v_call	j_call	clone_size	cdr3_aa	cdr3_nt
-	TRBV4-1	TRBJ1-2	few	CASSQDEGAVPFGGYTF	TGCGCCAGCAGCCAAGATGAGGGTGCAGTGCCCTTCGGGGGCTACACCTTC
TRBD1	TRBV20-1	TRBJ1-1	once	CSVPGQGKGTEAFF	TGCAGTGTCCCGGGACAGGGGAAGGGCACTGAAGCTTTCTTT
-	TRBV4-1	TRBJ1-5	-	CASSQVGGLNQPQHF	TGCGCCAGCAGCCAAGTTGGCGGATTGAATCAGCCCCAGCATTTT
TRBD1	TRBV6-5	TRBJ1-2	few	CASITTGTGPLERGYTF	TGTGCCAGCATTACAACCGGGACAGGGCCCCTTGAGCGAGGCTACACCTTC
-	TRBV9	TRBJ2-5	-	CASSVEGGYQETQYF	TGTGCCAGCAGCGTAGAGGGGGGGTACCAAGAGACCCAGTACTTC
-	TRBV4-1	TRBJ2-7	-	CASSPKGLREVGFGQYF	TGCGCCAGCAGCCCAAAGGGGCTCCGGGAAGTGGGTTTTGGGCAGTACTTC
-	TRBV6-2/TRBV6-3	TRBJ2-1	few	CASSYDGVPNEQFF	TGTGCCAGCAGTTACGATGGGGTACCTAATGAGCAGTTCTTC
-	TRBV4-1	TRBJ2-6	-	CASSQELGASVGSGANVLTF	TGCGCCAGCAGCCAAGAGTTGGGCGCGTCTGTGGGTTCTGGGGCCAACGTCCTGACTTTC
TRBD2	TRBV29-1	TRBJ2-1	-	CSVTSGAYNEQFF	TGCAGCGTTACTAGCGGGGCCTACAATGAGCAGTTCTTC
TRBD1	TRBV20-1	TRBJ1-1	-	CSLPQGATEAFF	TGCAGTCTCCCCCAGGGGGCGACTGAAGCTTTCTTT
-	TRBV30	TRBJ1-2	few	CAWVVGTNYGYTF	TGTGCCTGGGTCGTGGGCACTAACTATGGCTACACCTTC
-	TRBV6-5	TRBJ1-1	few	CASSLVDRPNTEAFF	TGTGCCAGCAGTTTGGTGGACAGACCCAACACTGAAGCTTTCTTT